This TCR beta chain emerged from a study of T cell responses to AZD1222 COVID-19 vaccine. Study findings and constraints: Donors in the cohort were predominantly white British and more often female, and clonal diversity was possibly underestimated.

Trimming took 3 bases from V and 3 from J, leaving 8 bases between them. This CDR3 is built from 14 residues. The germline V gene has CDR1 SGHVS and CDR2 FQNEAQ. Sequenced by immunoSEQ multiplex PCR; TCRdb stores in-frame clones only, minus some. This table has some 170,000 clones, 85% to 90% appearing once. Notes on this clone: What it binds is unknown.

Specimen: peripheral blood, collected on day 0 of AZD1222 vaccination. This sequence joins TRBV7-8 and TRBJ1-4; D gene unclear. This receptor was identified in an adult in good health. The CDR3: CASSFRQPNEKLFF. The CDR3 bases are TGTGCCAGCAGCTTTCGCCAGCCTAATGAAAAACTGTTTTTT.